This entry concerns a single TCR beta chain. The data originate from a study of blood T cell repertoires in COVID-19. Study summary: The origin of the acute and convalescent COVID-19 samples was the United States, Italy and Spain. The analysed material was cDNA or gDNA that came from T cells, B-cell-depleted T cells, or PBMCs.

Authors' processing steps: Counts of nucleated cells, estimated from reference gene primer amplification, were obtained. The protocol was immunoSEQ multiplex PCR, while the TCRdb copy is restricted to in-frame clones and leaves out a portion. That table furnishes V, J and clone size, whereas the DNA furnished D and trimming. The table has approximately 110,000 clones, 84% seen once. The germline CDR1 and CDR2 sequences are SGDLS and YYNGEE. V was pared by 1 base and J by 0 bases, with 4 bases of the junction left unmatched. The CDR3 has 16 amino acids. V and J are TRBV9 and TRBJ2-1; 7 positions match TRBD1. The TCR originated in a woman aged 40-49 years with acute or convalescent COVID-19. Sample: peripheral blood. CDR3 nucleotides: TGTGCCAGCAGCGTATCGTCAGGGGGCTCCTACAATGAGCAGTTCTTC. This gives the protein CASSVSSGGSYNEQFF.